The 10 T cell receptor beta chains below all came from one sample that was sequenced in a study of blood T cell repertoires in COVID-19. Only in-frame clones appear in the TCRdb table, and some are missing; sequencing was by immunoSEQ multiplex PCR. The data show 350,000 to 450,000 clones, roughly 90% seen once. What was sequenced was peripheral blood. The receptors stem from a woman aged 40 to 50 with COVID-19, enrolled during active disease.

The rearrangement uses TRBV15 and TRBJ2-7; weak D call: TRBD1 (6 bases). V was cut by 2 bases and J by 7 bases, with 9 bases left in between. Germline CDR1 is LNHNV and CDR2 is YYDKDF (reference sequence). The CDR3 has 12 amino acids. CDR3 in amino acids: CATSRLTGEQYF. CDR3 bases: TGTGCCACCAGCAGACTTACAGGGGAGCAGTACTTC. The variable domain in full, completed from reference TRBV15 and TRBJ2-7, reads DAMVIQNPRYQVTQFGKPVTLSCSQTLNHNVMYWYQQKSSQAPKLLFHYYDKDFNNEADTPDNFQSRRPNTSFCFLDIRSPGLGDTAMYLCATSRLTGEQYFGPGTRLTVT.

The chain carries TRBV5-6 and TRBJ1-3; TRBD1 matches at 8 bases. CDR3 length equals 16 residues. The V gene's germline CDR1 is SGHDT and CDR2 YYEEEE. The J segment lost 0 bases and the V segment lost 4 bases, leaving 6 bases of the junction unmatched. CDR3 nucleotides: TGTGCCAGCAGCCGGACAGGGCCTAGCTCTGGAAACACCATATATTTT. It encodes CASSRTGPSSGNTIYF.

This sequence joins TRBV24-1 and TRBJ2-3; 10 nucleotides line up with TRBD2. In germline, CDR1 is KGHDR, CDR2 SFDVKD. The CDR3 is 16 residues long. With V trimmed by 3 bases and J by 5 bases, 7 bases remained unmatched. Written as DNA, the CDR3 is TGTGCCACCAGTGATCAGCGGGAGGGCCGGGGAGATACGCAGTATTTT. The encoded protein is CATSDQREGRGDTQYF.

This clone was seen a few times. The chain has TRBV27 and TRBJ1-5, with no clear D. V was shortened by 3 bases and J by 0 bases, with 6 bases between the two germline ends. The germline CDR1 and CDR2 sequences are MNHEY and SMNVEV (reference sequence). The CDR3 length is 14 residues. The CDR3 region has the DNA TGTGCCAGCAGTTTTACACCTAGCAATCAGCCCCAGCATTTT. Protein sequence: CASSFTPSNQPQHF.

The genes are TRBV3-1 (or the pseudogene TRBV3-2) and TRBJ2-1, with D possibly TRBD2 on 6 matching bases. Germline assignment: CDR1 LGHDT and CDR2 YNNKEL (reference sequence). The CDR3 is 15 amino acids. V lost 0 bases and J lost 7, with 13 bases in between. The CDR3 DNA follows: TGTGCCAGCAGCCAAGATATACTAGCTTGGAATGAGCAGTTCTTC. Amino acids: CASSQDILAWNEQFF.

This chain joins TRBV28 and TRBJ2-2; 9 bases are a match to TRBD1. The CDR3 totals 15 residues. CDR1 and CDR2 (germline): MDHEN, SYDVKM. Losses at the gene ends were 7 bases for V and 5 bases for J; bases not matched to a gene: 8. The DNA of the CDR3 is TGTGCCAGCACCTCTCCGGGACAGGGTACCGGGGAGCTGTTTTTT. This sequence encodes CASTSPGQGTGELFF.

This chain joins TRBV18 and TRBJ1-1; a weak D match, TRBD1 (5 bases). Trimming stripped 6 bases from V and 0 bases from J, with 14 bases between. There are 15 residues in the CDR3. Germline V CDR1 and CDR2: KGHSH, LQKENI. The CDR3 DNA follows: TGTGCCAGCTCTAGAGGCAGGGATATGAACACTGAAGCTTTCTTT. Translated, it gives CASSRGRDMNTEAFF.

The genes are TRBV19 and TRBJ1-4, with D hard to call. The germline gives CDR1 LNHDA, CDR2 SQIVND (reference sequence). The CDR3 has 15 amino acids. V lost 0 bases and J lost 7, with 12 bases in between. The CDR3 sequence is CASSIEASSGEKLFF. In DNA form, the CDR3 reads TGTGCCAGTAGTATAGAGGCCTCTTCGGGTGAAAAACTGTTTTTT.

The sample holds a few counts of this clone. The rearrangement uses TRBV6-2 or TRBV6-3 and TRBJ2-7, with 9 nucleotides matching TRBD2. After removal of 5 bases from V and 0 bases from J, the junction contained 5 bases not matched to a gene. This CDR3 is 15 amino acids long. CDR1 is MNHEY, CDR2 SVGEGT, per germline. DNA for the CDR3: TGTGCCAGCAGTCTGACTAGCGGCTACTCCTACGAGCAGTACTTC. Its protein is CASSLTSGYSYEQYF.

This chain uses TRBV7-9 with TRBJ1-4; perhaps TRBD1 as D (5 bases). The ends were cut back, 1 base at V and 12 bases at J, with 21 bases in the middle. Germline CDR1 SEHNR, CDR2 FQNEAQ (reference sequence). The CDR3 has 16 amino acids. The CDR3 loop reads CASSLGAGGFPGELFF. The CDR3 DNA follows: TGTGCCAGCAGCTTAGGGGCCGGGGGGTTTCCTGGGGAACTGTTTTTT.